Given below is one T cell receptor beta chain in context. This sample stems from a study of blood T cell repertoires in COVID-19. As for the study in general: The United States, Italy and Spain supplied acute and convalescent COVID-19 samples. PBMCs, B-cell-depleted T cells, or T cells were the source of the cDNA or gDNA that made up the material.

This CDR3 contains 15 residues. J lost 6 bases, V lost 2 bases, and 7 bases had no gene match. CDR1 KGHSH and CDR2 LQKENI come from the germline V gene. Original processing notes: Amplification from reference gene primers served as the basis for estimated nucleated cell counts. Clones were sequenced by immunoSEQ multiplex PCR, and TCRdb holds only the in-frame ones, with some missing. V, J and clone size were drawn from that table, and D and trimming were deduced from the DNA. There are about 73,000 clones in the sample; 75% to 85% occur only once, and around 5.6% lies in the top ten. The V call is TRBV18, the J call TRBJ2-7; 10 bases agree with TRBD1. Source material: peripheral blood. This clonotype was obtained from a woman aged 55-75 years with acute or convalescent COVID-19. CDR3 sequence: CASSPAGQGSPEQYF. The CDR3 region has the DNA TGTGCCAGCTCACCAGCGGGACAGGGGTCTCCCGAGCAGTACTTC.